Each of the 17 T cell receptor beta chains below was sequenced from the same sample in a study of OX40 agonist ivuxolimab in advanced cancers. The library was made by the immunoSEQ multiplex PCR assay. Sourced from immuneACCESS, this table was stored by TCRdb with only in-frame sequences that have V and J called. A share of the clones is absent; for the studies checked, an unresolved V gene accounts for under half, and the remainder has no known explanation. The sample table contains some 22,000 clones; only one count was recorded for about 90% of them. The top ten constitute 15% to 20% of the sample. Sequenced material: CD4+ or CD8+ T cells sorted from blood, taken in a trial of the OX40 agonist ivuxolimab. These receptor sequences come from an adult with an advanced solid tumor such as melanoma, head and neck, liver or kidney cancer.

The V gene is TRBV21-1, the J gene TRBJ2-1; the D call of TRBD1 is as the table states it, not checked on the DNA. TRBV21-1 is termed a pseudogene. The CDR3 is 15 residues long. CDR3 region: CASSRTGTSYNEQFF. CDR3 in DNA: TGTGCCAGCAGTCGCACAGGGACCTCCTACAATGAGCAGTTCTTC.

The J gene is TRBJ1-5, the V gene TRBV11-2; D is ambiguous. Germline CDR1 reads SGHAT; CDR2 reads FQNNGV. This CDR3 region has 14 residues. V shed 1 base and J shed 1 base, with 5 bases lying between them. The CDR3 is CASSLGASNQPQHF. CDR3 bases: TGTGCCAGCAGCTTAGGGGCAAGCAATCAGCCCCAGCATTTT.

The chain has TRBV4-1 and TRBJ1-2; possible D gene TRBD1, 5 bases. The germline V and J ends were trimmed by 0 bases and 1 base, with 15 bases remaining between them. The CDR3 has 17 residues. Germline-derived CDR1 and CDR2 are MGHRA and YSYEKL. The CDR3 spells CASSQERQTAFNYGYTF. CDR3 DNA sequence: TGCGCCAGCAGCCAAGAAAGACAGACAGCCTTTAACTATGGCTACACCTTC.

The sample holds a few counts of this clone. This sequence joins TRBV9 and TRBJ2-7; 7 nucleotides agree with TRBD1. The junction had 10 bases not matched to a gene; V was cut back by 4 bases and J by 3 bases. The CDR3 runs to 15 residues. Germline V gene sequence: CDR1 SGDLS, CDR2 YYNGEE. The CDR3 loop is CASSSRDSSLYEQYF. The CDR3 DNA reads TGTGCCAGCAGCTCCCGGGACAGTTCCCTCTACGAGCAGTACTTC.

This clone is a singleton in its sample. The chain has TRBV5-5 and TRBJ2-3; 7 nucleotides align to TRBD2. Germline lookup yields CDR1 SGHKS and CDR2 YYEKEE (reference sequence). After removal of 4 bases from V and 2 bases from J, the junction contained 16 bases not matched to a gene. This CDR3 region has 18 residues. As DNA, the CDR3 is TGTGCCAGCAGCGTTCTGACCGGGAGGTCCTCCCCCACAGATACGCAGTATTTT. Protein product: CASSVLTGRSSPTDTQYF.

V usage is TRBV13 and J usage is TRBJ2-1; 7 positions match TRBD1. Germline V gives CDR1 PRHDT, CDR2 FYEKMQ (reference sequence). Trimming took 5 bases from V and 2 from J; bases not matched to a gene: 3. The CDR3 runs 14 residues. As DNA, the CDR3 is TGTGCCAGCAGCGTCGGGACAGCCTACAATGAGCAGTTCTTC. It codes for CASSVGTAYNEQFF.

As DNA, the CDR3 is TGTGCCAGCAGCTTGGGGGGTCGCGAAGCTTTCTTT. Protein: CASSLGGREAFF. The V gene is TRBV5-6, the J gene TRBJ1-1, with unresolved D. The CDR3 is 12 amino acids. Between the trimmed V and J ends, which lost 0 bases and 8 bases, there was a span of 8 bases. The germline V gene encodes CDR1 SGHDT and CDR2 YYEEEE.

The rearrangement uses TRBV7-7 and TRBJ2-5, with TRBD1 as a possible D gene (6 bases). V lost 5 bases and J lost 2, with 12 bases in between. This CDR3 spans 14 amino acids. Germline V gene sequence: CDR1 SSHAT, CDR2 FNYEAQ (reference sequence). For the CDR3, the DNA is TGTGCCAGCAGCCAACACAGGGCTCAAGAGACCCAGTACTTC. Translated: CASSQHRAQETQYF.

CDR3: CASSQGIRGTDTQYF. DNA of the CDR3: TGCGCCAGCAGCCAAGGCATAAGGGGCACAGATACGCAGTATTTT. V and J are TRBV4-1 and TRBJ2-3; no definite D call. CDR3 size: 15 residues. V lost 1 base and J lost 1, with 9 bases in between. Germline V gene sequence: CDR1 MGHRA, CDR2 YSYEKL.

V and J are TRBV4-2 and TRBJ1-2; D is undetermined. From germline, CDR1 is LGHNA and CDR2 YNFKEQ. The CDR3 length is 14 residues. V lost 5 bases, J lost 8 bases, and 18 bases lay in between. The CDR3 DNA follows: TGTGCCAGCAGCTTGGATCGGTCAAAGTTGGGCTACACCTTC. Its protein product is CASSLDRSKLGYTF.

The J gene is TRBJ1-5, the V gene TRBV11-2; D is unclear. The V and J ends lost 5 bases and 9 bases respectively, with 14 bases between them. Germline loops: CDR1 SGHAT, CDR2 FQNNGV. The CDR3 loop spans 13 amino acids. The CDR3 coding sequence is TGTGCCAGCAGCCTCGCGGGTGGCCGGCCCCAGCATTTT. Protein product: CASSLAGGRPQHF.

This chain links TRBV6-1 with TRBJ1-1; TRBD1 matches at 9 bases. V shed 4 bases, J shed 3 bases, and the junction held 3 bases outside the gene matches. Looked up from germline, CDR1 is MNHNS and CDR2 is SASEGT. The CDR3 consists of 14 residues. The CDR3 nucleotides are TGTGCCAGCAGTGTGGGACAGGGCTACACTGAAGCTTTCTTT. It translates to CASSVGQGYTEAFF.

This sequence joins TRBV29-1 and TRBJ2-2; the D gene is possibly TRBD2 (6 bases). The length of the CDR3 is 16 residues. Germline assignment: CDR1 SQVTM and CDR2 ANQGSEA. Trimming cost V 4 bases and J 2 bases, with 17 bases left between them. CDR3 in amino acids: CSVGLWGVRNTGELFF. For the CDR3, the DNA is TGCAGCGTTGGTTTGTGGGGGGTGCGAAACACCGGGGAGCTGTTTTTT.

By proportion, this clone is medium-sized. The chain is built from TRBV6-4 and TRBJ2-3, with 10 bases identical to TRBD2. Germline lookup yields CDR1 MRHNA and CDR2 SNTAGT. The CDR3 contains 14 residues. Trimming removed 5 bases from V and 1 base from J; junction bases left unmatched: 0. The DNA of the CDR3 is TGTGCCAGCAGTACTAGCGGGGGCACAGATACGCAGTATTTT. Translation: CASSTSGGTDTQYF.

The chain uses TRBV19 and TRBJ1-5; maybe TRBD1 (5 bases). V was shortened by 9 bases and J by 0 bases, with 21 bases between the two germline ends. The CDR3 runs to 17 residues. The V gene's germline CDR1 is LNHDA and CDR2 SQIVND (reference sequence). The CDR3 coding sequence is TGTGCCAGCCTGGGGGACTCAGCTCACTATAGCAATCAGCCCCAGCATTTT. This encodes CASLGDSAHYSNQPQHF.

The chain employs TRBV6-5 and TRBJ2-7, with a possible D match to TRBD1 (5 bases). CDR3 length equals 14 residues. V lost 6 bases and J 2 bases, leaving 14 bases between the germline ends. Germline V gene sequence: CDR1 MNHEY, CDR2 SVGAGI. CDR3 sequence reads: CASRPTEITYEQYF. In DNA, the CDR3 is TGTGCCAGCAGGCCGACAGAAATTACCTACGAGCAGTACTTC.

The chain joins TRBV15 to TRBJ2-7; 9 positions agree with TRBD2. The V gene end was trimmed by 0 bases and the J gene end by 3 bases; junction bases not matched to a gene: 15. Germline lookup yields CDR1 LNHNV and CDR2 YYDKDF (reference sequence). There are 19 residues in the CDR3. The CDR3 nucleotides read TGTGCCACCAGCAGAGACGAGGGAGCGGGAGGCCAGCCCGGCTACGAGCAGTACTTC. Protein product: CATSRDEGAGGQPGYEQYF. Complete variable domain (other parts from reference TRBV15 and TRBJ2-7): DAMVIQNPRYQVTQFGKPVTLSCSQTLNHNVMYWYQQKSSQAPKLLFHYYDKDFNNEADTPDNFQSRRPNTSFCFLDIRSPGLGDTAMYLCATSRDEGAGGQPGYEQYFGPGTRLTVT.